This T cell receptor beta chain was identified in a study of blood T cells in healthy people across ages. General study results and limits: Both higher diversity and more naive CD4+ cells marked long-lived donors when set against aged donors. A strong correlation was found between TCR beta diversity and the percentage of naive T cells. The donors' CMV status was not determined, possibly confounding changes in expanded clonotypes.

Russia was home to the donors, healthy Caucasian individuals aged about 6 to 90. In the case of this clonotype: Antigen unknown.

The use of a sample-barcoded 5' primer and a J-beta primer mix characterized a second PCR of roughly 6 to 11 cycles. TCRdb re-called the 5' RACE reads with MiXCR, one entry per CDR3 protein. The sample records approximately 800,000 distinct CDR3 sequences, less than 70% being singletons. The sequence derives from an elderly man in good health. Source material: blood.

The CDR3 reads CASKIPGRDGEQYF. CDR3 nucleotides: TGTGCCAGCAAGATTCCTGGCAGGGACGGCGAGCAGTACTTC. V usage is TRBV6-6 and J usage is TRBJ2-7; D may correspond to TRBD1 or TRBD2 (5 bases each). The V and J ends lost 7 bases and 6 bases respectively, with 19 bases between them. Germline assignment: CDR1 MNHNY and CDR2 SVGAGI (reference sequence). The CDR3 covers 14 residues.